The 6 T cell receptor beta chains given below trace back to one sample, sequenced in a study of PD-1 blockade in classical Hodgkin lymphoma. Assay used: immunoSEQ multiplex PCR; TCRdb lists only in-frame clones, some missing. The repertoire holds 60,000 to 75,000 clones, with about nine tenths as singletons. Relapse was seen in all patients after autologous stem cell transplantation, and brentuximab vedotin exposure was variable. Sequenced material: peripheral blood mononuclear cells (PBMCs), taken at baseline. These receptor sequences come from a human donor with classical Hodgkin lymphoma.

The rearrangement uses TRBV5-4 and TRBJ1-5; D is uncertain. Trimming cost V 2 bases and J 6 bases, with 9 bases left between them. Germline-derived CDR1 and CDR2 are SGHNT and YYREEE (reference sequence). The CDR3 is 13 residues long. CDR3 nucleotide sequence: TGTGCCAGCAGCTTCCATGGAAGTCAGCCCCAGCATTTT. Translating gives CASSFHGSQPQHF. Supplemented by reference TRBV5-4 and TRBJ1-5, the full variable domain reads ETGVTQSPTHLIKTRGQQVTLRCSSQSGHNTVSWYQQALGQGPQFIFQYYREEENGRGNFPPRFSGLQFPNYSSELNVNALELDDSALYLCASSFHGSQPQHFGDGTRLSIL.

The CDR3 sequence is CASSVLGSTEQFF. The CDR3 DNA is TGCGCCAGCAGTGTGTTAGGTAGCACTGAGCAGTTCTTC. The rearrangement uses TRBV10-2 and TRBJ2-1; unclear D gene. The CDR3 has 13 amino acids. Germline CDR1 WSHSY, CDR2 SAAADI. The germline V and J ends were trimmed by 4 bases and 9 bases, with 13 bases remaining between them.

The V call is TRBV7-2, the J call TRBJ2-1; 11 positions match TRBD2. J lost 4 bases, V lost 1 base, and 3 bases had no gene match. This CDR3 region has 16 residues. Germline V gives CDR1 SGHTA, CDR2 FQGNSA. The CDR3 DNA follows: TGTGCCAGCAGCTTAGTAGCGGGAGGGCCTTACAATGAGCAGTTCTTC. Translated: CASSLVAGGPYNEQFF.

This chain joins TRBV28 and TRBJ2-1; the match to TRBD2 covers 8 bases. CDR3 size: 15 residues. V shed 5 bases and J 4 bases; nucleotides not matched to a gene: 7. Germline loops: CDR1 MDHEN, CDR2 SYDVKM. The CDR3 is CASSPTGLEYNEQFF. Written as DNA, the CDR3 is TGTGCCAGCAGTCCTACGGGACTAGAATACAATGAGCAGTTCTTC. The variable domain in full, with the rest retrieved from reference TRBV28 and TRBJ2-1, is DVKVTQSSRYLVKRTGEKVFLECVQDMDHENMFWYRQDPGLGLRLIYFSYDVKMKEKGDIPEGYSVSREKKERFSLILESASTNQTSMYLCASSPTGLEYNEQFFGPGTRLTVL.

The chain couples TRBV10-3 to TRBJ2-1; D gene unclear. V lost 3 bases and J 10 bases, leaving 13 bases between the germline ends. Germline-derived CDR1 and CDR2 are ENHRY and SYGVKD. The CDR3 extends over 13 amino acids. The CDR3 DNA is TGTGCCATCAGTGAATCGGGTCCGGGCGAGCAGTTCTTC. Protein sequence: CAISESGPGEQFF.

This clone was counted once. J is TRBJ2-7 and V is TRBV10-1; D call uncertain. V gave up 5 bases and J gave up 3 bases, with 20 bases separating them. CDR3 size: 16 residues. Per the germline V gene, CDR1 is WNHNN and CDR2 is SYGVQD (reference sequence). The CDR3 nucleotides are TGCGCCAGCAGTCCACCGACACACCTCCGCGGCTACGAGCAGTACTTC. It yields the protein CASSPPTHLRGYEQYF.